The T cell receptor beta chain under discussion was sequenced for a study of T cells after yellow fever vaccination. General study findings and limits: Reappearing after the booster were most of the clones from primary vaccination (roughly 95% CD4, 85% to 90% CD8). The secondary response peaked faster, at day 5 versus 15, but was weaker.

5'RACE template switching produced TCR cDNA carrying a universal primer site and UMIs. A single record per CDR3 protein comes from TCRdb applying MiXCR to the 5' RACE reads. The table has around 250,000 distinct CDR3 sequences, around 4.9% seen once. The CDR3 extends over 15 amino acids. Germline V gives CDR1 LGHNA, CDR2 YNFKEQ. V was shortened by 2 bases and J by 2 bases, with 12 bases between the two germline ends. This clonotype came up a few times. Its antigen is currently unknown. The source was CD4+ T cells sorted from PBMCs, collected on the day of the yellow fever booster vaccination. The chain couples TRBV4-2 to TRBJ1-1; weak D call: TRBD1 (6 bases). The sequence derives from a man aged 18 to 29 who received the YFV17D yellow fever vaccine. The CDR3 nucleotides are TGTGCCAGCAGCCAATCCCAGGGGATAAACACTGAAGCTTTCTTT. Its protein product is CASSQSQGINTEAFF.